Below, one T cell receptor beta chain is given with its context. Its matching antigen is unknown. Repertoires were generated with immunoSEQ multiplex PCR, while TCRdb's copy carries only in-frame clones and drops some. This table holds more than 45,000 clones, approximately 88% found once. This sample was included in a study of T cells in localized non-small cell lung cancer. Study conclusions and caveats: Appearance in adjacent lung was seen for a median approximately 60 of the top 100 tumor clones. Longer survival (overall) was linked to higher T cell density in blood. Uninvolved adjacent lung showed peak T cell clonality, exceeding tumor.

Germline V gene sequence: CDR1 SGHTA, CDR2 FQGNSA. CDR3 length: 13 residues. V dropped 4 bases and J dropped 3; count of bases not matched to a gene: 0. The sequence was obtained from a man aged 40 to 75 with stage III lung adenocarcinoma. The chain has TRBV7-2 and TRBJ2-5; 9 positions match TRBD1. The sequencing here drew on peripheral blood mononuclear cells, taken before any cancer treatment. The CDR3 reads CASSWDREETQYF. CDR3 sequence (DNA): TGTGCCAGCAGCTGGGACAGGGAAGAGACCCAGTACTTC.